These T cell receptor beta chains were read from a single sample in a study of T-cell reconstitution after alpha-beta-depleted transplantation in children. TCRdb reanalysed the PCR reads using MiXCR and keeps one entry per CDR3 protein. The profile covers some 300,000 distinct CDR3 sequences, with roughly 8.2% appearing a single time and 9.1% taken by the ten largest. This specimen was peripheral blood, taken 360 days after TCRalphabeta/CD19-depleted stem cell transplant. These receptors were obtained from a female patient aged 2 to 10 who had a stem cell transplant for Fanconi anemia, so the T cells may come from the graft donor. CDR3s include the opening cysteine and the closing phenylalanine or tryptophan. The D gene is left open where the match is weak. Rows may omit the clone size; those that give it use once, few, many or a size class.

V gene: TRBV25-1; J gene: TRBJ2-7; D gene: .; clone size: .; CDR3 DNA: TGTGCCAGCAGTTTTAGACAAGGGCAGTACTTC; CDR3 protein: CASSFRQGQYF
V gene: TRBV6-1; J gene: TRBJ1-6; D gene: .; clone size: .; CDR3 DNA: TGTGCCAGCAGTCTTGACTGGAGCTCCTATAATTCACCCCTCCACTTT; CDR3 protein: CASSLDWSSYNSPLHF
V gene: TRBV20-1; J gene: TRBJ2-7; D gene: .; clone size: many; CDR3 DNA: TGCAGTGCTATCGCGGGGGCGGGGACGGGCGAGCAGTACTTC; CDR3 protein: CSAIAGAGTGEQYF
V gene: TRBV20-1; J gene: TRBJ1-3; D gene: .; clone size: many; CDR3 DNA: TGCAGTGCTAGGGGGGAGGGAAACACCATATATTTT; CDR3 protein: CSARGEGNTIYF
V gene: TRBV7-6; J gene: TRBJ2-3; D gene: .; clone size: .; CDR3 DNA: TGTGCCAGCAGCGCGGGTTGGCGGGACGATACGCAGTATTTT; CDR3 protein: CASSAGWRDDTQYF
V gene: TRBV6-5; J gene: TRBJ1-3; D gene: .; clone size: many; CDR3 DNA: TGTGCCAGCAGTTACGGGGGGCCTGGAAACACCATATATTTT; CDR3 protein: CASSYGGPGNTIYF
V gene: TRBV5-3; J gene: TRBJ1-1; D gene: .; clone size: .; CDR3 DNA: TGTGCCAGAAGCTTGGAAAGAGGTAGGGGAGGGGCTGAAGCTTTCTTT; CDR3 protein: CARSLERGRGGAEAFF
V gene: TRBV28; J gene: TRBJ2-2; D gene: .; clone size: many; CDR3 DNA: TGTGCCAGCAGTTCCCTTGAGGGAGACACCGGGGAGCTGTTTTTT; CDR3 protein: CASSSLEGDTGELFF
V gene: TRBV5-1; J gene: TRBJ2-5; D gene: .; clone size: few; CDR3 DNA: TGCGCCAGCAGCACGGGGGCTACGGAGACCCAGTACTTC; CDR3 protein: CASSTGATETQYF
V gene: TRBV4-2; J gene: TRBJ2-5; D gene: .; clone size: .; CDR3 DNA: TGTGCCAGCAGCCAAGATGAGGCGGTGGAGACCCAGTACTTC; CDR3 protein: CASSQDEAVETQYF
V gene: TRBV5-1; J gene: TRBJ2-1; D gene: .; clone size: many; CDR3 DNA: TGCGCCAGCAGCTTGACTAGCCTAAACTACAATGAGCAGTTCTTC; CDR3 protein: CASSLTSLNYNEQFF
V gene: TRBV28; J gene: TRBJ1-6; D gene: .; clone size: many; CDR3 DNA: TGTGCCAGCAGTTTATTGCGGGGGGCTAATAATTCACCCCTCCACTTT; CDR3 protein: CASSLLRGANNSPLHF
V gene: TRBV2; J gene: TRBJ2-5; D gene: .; clone size: many; CDR3 DNA: TGTGCCAGCAGAGCCAGGGTTCAAGAGACCCAGTACTTC; CDR3 protein: CASRARVQETQYF
V gene: TRBV20-1; J gene: TRBJ2-7; D gene: .; clone size: many; CDR3 DNA: TGCAGTGCTAGGGGACACCCGAGCTCCTACGAGCAGTACTTC; CDR3 protein: CSARGHPSSYEQYF
V gene: TRBV10-3; J gene: TRBJ2-2; D gene: TRBD1; clone size: many; CDR3 DNA: TGTGCCATCACGGACAGGGGGGACACCGGGGAGCTGTTTTTT; CDR3 protein: CAITDRGDTGELFF
V gene: TRBV28; J gene: TRBJ1-2; D gene: .; clone size: .; CDR3 DNA: TGTGCCAGCAGTTTTCTGTTCTTTGTGCAGGGACTTGATGGCTACACCTTC; CDR3 protein: CASSFLFFVQGLDGYTF
V gene: TRBV20-1; J gene: TRBJ2-1; D gene: .; clone size: few; CDR3 DNA: TGCAGTGCAAGACCGCTGAGCTCCTACAATGAGCAGTTCTTC; CDR3 protein: CSARPLSSYNEQFF
V gene: TRBV28; J gene: TRBJ2-7; D gene: TRBD1; clone size: many; CDR3 DNA: TGTGCCAGCAGATCCCTTAACAGGGGAAGTTTCTCCTACGAGCAGTACTTC; CDR3 protein: CASRSLNRGSFSYEQYF
V gene: TRBV20-1; J gene: TRBJ1-1; D gene: .; clone size: .; CDR3 DNA: TGCAGTGCTAGAGACCCCCGGGGACAGAACACTGAAGCTTTCTTT; CDR3 protein: CSARDPRGQNTEAFF
V gene: TRBV20-1; J gene: TRBJ2-3; D gene: .; clone size: many; CDR3 DNA: TGCAGTGCTAGTTTCCGGAGCACAGATACGCAGTATTTT; CDR3 protein: CSASFRSTDTQYF
V gene: TRBV6-1; J gene: TRBJ1-2; D gene: .; clone size: .; CDR3 DNA: TGTGCCAGCAGTACGAGCCAGGGAACTTCAAACTATGGCTACACCTTC; CDR3 protein: CASSTSQGTSNYGYTF
V gene: TRBV7-3; J gene: TRBJ2-2; D gene: .; clone size: .; CDR3 DNA: TGTGCCAGCTCCCCAGGAGCTAGTTCCACCGGGGAGCTGTTTTTT; CDR3 protein: CASSPGASSTGELFF
V gene: TRBV9; J gene: TRBJ2-1; D gene: TRBD2; clone size: many; CDR3 DNA: TGTGCCAGCAGCGTTCATAACATACTAGCGGGGCCGACAACTGAGCAGTTCTTC; CDR3 protein: CASSVHNILAGPTTEQFF
V gene: TRBV30; J gene: TRBJ2-6; D gene: .; clone size: .; CDR3 DNA: TGTGCCTGGAACAGGTTTGGGGCCAACGTCCTGACTTTC; CDR3 protein: CAWNRFGANVLTF
V gene: TRBV3-1; J gene: TRBJ1-2; D gene: TRBD1; clone size: many; CDR3 DNA: TGTGCCAGCAGCCAAGGACAGGGAGGCAACTATGGCTACACCTTC; CDR3 protein: CASSQGQGGNYGYTF
V gene: TRBV20-1; J gene: TRBJ2-7; D gene: TRBD1; clone size: few; CDR3 DNA: TGCAGTGCTTCACCGGGACAGGGGGCGACATACGAGCAGTACTTC; CDR3 protein: CSASPGQGATYEQYF
V gene: TRBV9; J gene: TRBJ2-7; D gene: .; clone size: many; CDR3 DNA: TGTGCCAGCAGCCCCCACCTGGAGGGGTCCTACGAGCAGTACTTC; CDR3 protein: CASSPHLEGSYEQYF
V gene: TRBV12-3/TRBV12-4; J gene: TRBJ2-5; D gene: .; clone size: many; CDR3 DNA: TGTGCCAGCAGTTTCGGCAGGAGAACCGTGGAGACCCAGTACTTC; CDR3 protein: CASSFGRRTVETQYF
V gene: TRBV7-9; J gene: TRBJ2-1; D gene: .; clone size: few; CDR3 DNA: TGTGCCAGCAGCCCACTCGGTGGTAGTACAGAGCAGTTCTTC; CDR3 protein: CASSPLGGSTEQFF
V gene: TRBV5-5; J gene: TRBJ2-7; D gene: TRBD2; clone size: .; CDR3 DNA: TGTGCCAGCAGCCTCCACCTGGGGAGGGAGGACGAGCAGTACTTC; CDR3 protein: CASSLHLGREDEQYF
V gene: TRBV9; J gene: TRBJ1-1; D gene: .; clone size: many; CDR3 DNA: TGTGCCAGCAGCGTAGAAGCAGGCAACTTTAACACTGAAGCTTTCTTT; CDR3 protein: CASSVEAGNFNTEAFF
V gene: TRBV5-1; J gene: TRBJ2-3; D gene: TRBD2; clone size: many; CDR3 DNA: TGCGCCAGCAGCCTTAGCGGGCACCCCTCAGATACGCAGTATTTT; CDR3 protein: CASSLSGHPSDTQYF
V gene: TRBV5-1; J gene: TRBJ1-1; D gene: .; clone size: many; CDR3 DNA: TGCGCCAGCAGCCCAATGACGGTCAACACTGAAGCTTTCTTT; CDR3 protein: CASSPMTVNTEAFF
V gene: TRBV10-3; J gene: TRBJ2-1; D gene: .; clone size: many; CDR3 DNA: TGTGCCATCAGTCCCTCCGTGGGGCCCTCAGGTACGGAGCAGTTCTTC; CDR3 protein: CAISPSVGPSGTEQFF
V gene: TRBV11-1; J gene: TRBJ2-3; D gene: TRBD2; clone size: few; CDR3 DNA: TGTGCCAGCAGCTTAGGGTTCCCGCTAGCGGGGGACACAGATACGCAGTATTTT; CDR3 protein: CASSLGFPLAGDTDTQYF
V gene: TRBV12-3/TRBV12-4; J gene: TRBJ2-7; D gene: .; clone size: many; CDR3 DNA: TGTGCCAGCAGTTTCCGGGTGGGGGCATCGGACGAGCAGTACTTC; CDR3 protein: CASSFRVGASDEQYF
V gene: TRBV11-1; J gene: TRBJ1-4; D gene: .; clone size: .; CDR3 DNA: TGTGCCAGCAGCCCGACGGGGCGGCGAGGCGAAAAACTGTTTTTT; CDR3 protein: CASSPTGRRGEKLFF
V gene: TRBV11-2; J gene: TRBJ1-2; D gene: .; clone size: few; CDR3 DNA: TGTGCCAGCAGAGGGGTCTTGGGGGATGGCTACACCTTC; CDR3 protein: CASRGVLGDGYTF
V gene: TRBV5-1; J gene: TRBJ1-1; D gene: .; clone size: many; CDR3 DNA: TGCGCCAGCAGCTTGGGGTCGGTGCCCACTGAAGCTTTCTTT; CDR3 protein: CASSLGSVPTEAFF